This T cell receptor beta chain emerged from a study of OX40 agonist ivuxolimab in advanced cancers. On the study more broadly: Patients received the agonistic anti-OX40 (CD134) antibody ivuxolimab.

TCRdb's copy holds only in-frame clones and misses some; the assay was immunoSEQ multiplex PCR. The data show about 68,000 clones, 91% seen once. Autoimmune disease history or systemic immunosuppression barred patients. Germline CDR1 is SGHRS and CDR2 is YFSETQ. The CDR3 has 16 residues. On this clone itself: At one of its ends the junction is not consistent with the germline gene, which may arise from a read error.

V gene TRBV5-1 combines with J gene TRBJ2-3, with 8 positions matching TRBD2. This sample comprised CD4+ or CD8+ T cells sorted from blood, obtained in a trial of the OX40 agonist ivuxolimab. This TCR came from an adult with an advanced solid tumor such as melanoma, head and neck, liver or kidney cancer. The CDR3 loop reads CVSSLGGTSPTDTQYF. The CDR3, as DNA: TGCGTCAGCAGCTTGGGGGGGACTAGTCCTACAGATACGCAGTATTTT.